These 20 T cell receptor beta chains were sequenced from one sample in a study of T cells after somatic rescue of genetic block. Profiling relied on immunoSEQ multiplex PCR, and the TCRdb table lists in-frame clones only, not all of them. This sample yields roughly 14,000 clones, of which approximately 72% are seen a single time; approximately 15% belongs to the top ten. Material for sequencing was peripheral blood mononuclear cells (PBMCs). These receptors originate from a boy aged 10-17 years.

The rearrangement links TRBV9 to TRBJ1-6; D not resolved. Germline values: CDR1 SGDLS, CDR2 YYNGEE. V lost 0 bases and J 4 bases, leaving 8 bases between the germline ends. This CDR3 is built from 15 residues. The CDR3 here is CASSVESRYNSPLHF. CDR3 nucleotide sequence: TGTGCCAGCAGCGTAGAATCCAGATATAATTCACCCCTCCACTTT.

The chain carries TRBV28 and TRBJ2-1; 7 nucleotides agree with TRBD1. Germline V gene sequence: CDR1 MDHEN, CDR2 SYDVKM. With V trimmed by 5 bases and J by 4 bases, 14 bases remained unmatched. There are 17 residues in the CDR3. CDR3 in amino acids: CASSPLVGTEGYNEQFF. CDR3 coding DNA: TGTGCCAGCAGTCCCCTTGTCGGGACAGAGGGTTACAATGAGCAGTTCTTC.

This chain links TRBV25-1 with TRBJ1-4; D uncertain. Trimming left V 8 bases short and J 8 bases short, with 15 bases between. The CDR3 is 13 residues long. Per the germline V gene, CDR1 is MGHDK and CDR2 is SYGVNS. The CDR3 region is CASANLSGEKLFF. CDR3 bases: TGTGCCAGCGCCAACTTGTCGGGGGAAAAACTGTTTTTT.

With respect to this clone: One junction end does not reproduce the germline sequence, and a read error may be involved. The CDR3 loop reads CASRGTQGTQYF. CDR3 in DNA: TGTGCTAGCAGGGGAACTCAGGGAACCCAGTACTTC. This chain links TRBV7-7 with TRBJ2-5; possible D gene TRBD1, 6 bases. Germline CDR1 and CDR2: SSHAT and FNYEAQ (reference sequence). CDR3 length: 12 residues.

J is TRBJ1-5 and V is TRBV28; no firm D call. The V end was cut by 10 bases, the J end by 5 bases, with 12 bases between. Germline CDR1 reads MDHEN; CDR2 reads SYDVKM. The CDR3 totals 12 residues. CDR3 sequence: CAIGLGDQPQHF. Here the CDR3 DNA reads TGTGCCATAGGGCTGGGAGATCAGCCCCAGCATTTT.

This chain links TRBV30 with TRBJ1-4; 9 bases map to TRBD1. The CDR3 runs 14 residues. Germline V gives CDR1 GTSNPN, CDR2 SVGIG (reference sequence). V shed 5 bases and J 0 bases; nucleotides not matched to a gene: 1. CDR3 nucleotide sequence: TGTGCCTGGGACAGGGGGGCAACTAATGAAAAACTGTTTTTT. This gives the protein CAWDRGATNEKLFF.

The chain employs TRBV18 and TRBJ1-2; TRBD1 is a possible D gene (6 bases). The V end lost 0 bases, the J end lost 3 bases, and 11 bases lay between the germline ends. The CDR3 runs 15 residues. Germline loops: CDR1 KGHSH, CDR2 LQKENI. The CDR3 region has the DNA TGTGCCAGCTCACCACCCCAGGGGAAGGACTATGGCTACACCTTC. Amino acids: CASSPPQGKDYGYTF.

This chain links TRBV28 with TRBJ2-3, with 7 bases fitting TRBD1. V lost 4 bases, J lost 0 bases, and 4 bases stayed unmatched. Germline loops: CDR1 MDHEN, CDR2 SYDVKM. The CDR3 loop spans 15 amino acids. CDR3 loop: CASSSLQGSTDTQYF. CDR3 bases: TGTGCCAGCAGTTCCTTACAGGGGAGCACAGATACGCAGTATTTT.

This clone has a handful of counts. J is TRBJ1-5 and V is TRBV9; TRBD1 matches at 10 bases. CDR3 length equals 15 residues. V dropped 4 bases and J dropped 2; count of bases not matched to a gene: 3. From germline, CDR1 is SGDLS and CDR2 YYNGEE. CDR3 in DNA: TGTGCCAGCAGCCTCGGACAGGGGGGCAATCAGCCCCAGCATTTT. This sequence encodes CASSLGQGGNQPQHF.

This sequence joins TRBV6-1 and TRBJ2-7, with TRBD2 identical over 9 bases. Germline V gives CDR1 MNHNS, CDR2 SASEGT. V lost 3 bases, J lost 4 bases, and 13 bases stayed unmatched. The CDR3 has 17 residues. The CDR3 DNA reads TGTGCCAGCAGTGATAGGGGGGGGAGCGGGGGGAATTACGAGCAGTACTTC. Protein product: CASSDRGGSGGNYEQYF.

This chain's CDR3 is CASSRTGGLSNTGELFF. CDR3 sequence (DNA): TGTGCCAGCAGCCGGACAGGGGGCTTATCGAACACCGGGGAGCTGTTTTTT. The chain combines TRBV7-9 with TRBJ2-2; 11 nucleotides agree with TRBD1. Germline CDR1 and CDR2: SEHNR and FQNEAQ (reference sequence). The CDR3 is 17 amino acids. Trimming removed 5 bases from V and 0 bases from J; junction bases left unmatched: 5.

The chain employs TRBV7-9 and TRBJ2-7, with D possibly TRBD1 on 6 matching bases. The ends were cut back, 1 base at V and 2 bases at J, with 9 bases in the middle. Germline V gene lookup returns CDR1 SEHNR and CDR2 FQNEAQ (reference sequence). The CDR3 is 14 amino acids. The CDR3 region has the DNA TGTGCCAGCAGCTTAGGCACAGGGACCTACGAGCAGTACTTC. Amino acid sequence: CASSLGTGTYEQYF.

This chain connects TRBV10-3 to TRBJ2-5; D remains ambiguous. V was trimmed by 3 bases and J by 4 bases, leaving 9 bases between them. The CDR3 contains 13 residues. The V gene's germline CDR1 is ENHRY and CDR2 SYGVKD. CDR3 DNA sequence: TGTGCCATCAGTGAAGAGACCAGAGAGACCCAGTACTTC. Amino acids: CAISEETRETQYF.

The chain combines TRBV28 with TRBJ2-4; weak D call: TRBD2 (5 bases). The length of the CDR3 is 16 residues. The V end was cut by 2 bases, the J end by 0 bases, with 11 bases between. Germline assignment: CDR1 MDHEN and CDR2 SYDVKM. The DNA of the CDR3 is TGTGCCAGCAGTTTACCGGGATCCCAAGCCAAAAACATTCAGTACTTC. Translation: CASSLPGSQAKNIQYF.

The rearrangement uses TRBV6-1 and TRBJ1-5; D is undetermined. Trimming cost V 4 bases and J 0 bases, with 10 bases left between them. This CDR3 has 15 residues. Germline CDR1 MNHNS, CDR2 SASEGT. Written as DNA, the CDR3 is TGTGCCAGCAGTGTCCAGCCTTATAGCAATCAGCCCCAGCATTTT. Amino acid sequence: CASSVQPYSNQPQHF.

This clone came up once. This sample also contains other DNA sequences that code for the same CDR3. The chain's CDR3 is CASSLERYMNTEAFF. The DNA of the CDR3 is TGTGCCAGCAGCTTAGAGAGGTATATGAACACTGAAGCTTTCTTT. The V gene is TRBV11-2, the J gene TRBJ1-1, with no clear D. V shed 0 bases and J shed 0 bases, with 8 bases lying between them. The germline V gene has CDR1 SGHAT and CDR2 FQNNGV. The CDR3 sequence is 15 residues long.

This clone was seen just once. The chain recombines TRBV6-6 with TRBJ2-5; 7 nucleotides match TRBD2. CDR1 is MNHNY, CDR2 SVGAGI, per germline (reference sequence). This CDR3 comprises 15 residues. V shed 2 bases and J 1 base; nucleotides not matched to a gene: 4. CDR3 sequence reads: CASSYPGGTQETQYF. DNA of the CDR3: TGTGCCAGCAGTTACCCCGGGGGGACCCAAGAGACCCAGTACTTC.

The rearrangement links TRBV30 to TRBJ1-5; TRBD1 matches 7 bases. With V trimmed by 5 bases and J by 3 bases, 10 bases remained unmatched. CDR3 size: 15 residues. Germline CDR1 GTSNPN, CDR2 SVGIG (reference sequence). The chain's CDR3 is CAWETGTANNQPQHF. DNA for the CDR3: TGTGCCTGGGAAACTGGGACAGCCAACAATCAGCCCCAGCATTTT.

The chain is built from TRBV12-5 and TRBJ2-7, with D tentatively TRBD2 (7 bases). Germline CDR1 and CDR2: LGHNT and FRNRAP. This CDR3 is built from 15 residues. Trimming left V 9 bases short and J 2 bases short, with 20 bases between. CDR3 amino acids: CARGLYGGPAYEQYF. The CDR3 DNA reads TGTGCTAGGGGCCTTTACGGGGGGCCAGCCTACGAGCAGTACTTC.

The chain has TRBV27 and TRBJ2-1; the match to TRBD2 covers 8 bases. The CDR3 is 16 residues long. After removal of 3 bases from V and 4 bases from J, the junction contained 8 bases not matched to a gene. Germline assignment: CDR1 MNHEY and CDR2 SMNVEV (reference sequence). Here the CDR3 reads CASSFKAGAGYNEQFF. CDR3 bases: TGTGCCAGCAGTTTCAAAGCGGGAGCGGGTTACAATGAGCAGTTCTTC.